This TCR beta chain appears in the sequencing data of a study of shared clonotypes between healthy human individuals. Study-level findings and limits: Tissue TCR repertoires likely differ from these blood-only repertoires.

Naivety among CD8 cells was defined by CD45RO negativity and positive CCR7 selection, thereby excluding terminally differentiated effector memory CD45RA+ cells. TCRdb keeps only in-frame clones here, not all; method: immunoSEQ multiplex PCR. The sample includes about 2 million clones, about 94% of them seen just once. This clone was counted once. Its antigen is unidentified. The sequence came from a man between 18 and 29 years old in good health. Sequences were obtained from naive CD8+ T cells sorted from blood.

The CDR3 nucleotides are TGTGCCAGCAGCTGGACTAGCGGGGGGTACGAGCAGTACTTC. It translates to CASSWTSGGYEQYF. V and J are TRBV6-6 and TRBJ2-7; 14 bases map to TRBD2. J was trimmed by 4 bases and V by 6 bases; bases with no gene match: 2. The CDR3 consists of 14 residues. Germline CDR1 and CDR2: MNHNY and SVGAGI (reference sequence).